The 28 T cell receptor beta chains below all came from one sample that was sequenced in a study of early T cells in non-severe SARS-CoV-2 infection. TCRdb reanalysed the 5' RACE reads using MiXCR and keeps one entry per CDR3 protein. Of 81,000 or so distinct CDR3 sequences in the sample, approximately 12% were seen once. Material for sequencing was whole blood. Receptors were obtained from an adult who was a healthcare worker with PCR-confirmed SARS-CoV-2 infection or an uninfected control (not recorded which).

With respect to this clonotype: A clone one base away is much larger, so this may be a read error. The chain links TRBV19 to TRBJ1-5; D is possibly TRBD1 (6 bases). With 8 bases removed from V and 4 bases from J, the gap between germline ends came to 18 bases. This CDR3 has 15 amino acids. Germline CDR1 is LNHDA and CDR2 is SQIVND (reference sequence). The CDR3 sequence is CASCDGGAINQPQHF. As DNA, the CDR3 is TGTGCCAGTTGCGACGGGGGGGCCATAAATCAGCCCCAGCATTTT.

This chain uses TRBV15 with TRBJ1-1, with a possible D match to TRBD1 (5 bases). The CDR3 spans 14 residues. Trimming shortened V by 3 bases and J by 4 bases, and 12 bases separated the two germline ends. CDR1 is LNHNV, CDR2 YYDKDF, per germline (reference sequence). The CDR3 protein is CATSRGERGTEAFF. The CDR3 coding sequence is TGTGCCACCAGCAGGGGGGAAAGGGGCACTGAAGCTTTCTTT.

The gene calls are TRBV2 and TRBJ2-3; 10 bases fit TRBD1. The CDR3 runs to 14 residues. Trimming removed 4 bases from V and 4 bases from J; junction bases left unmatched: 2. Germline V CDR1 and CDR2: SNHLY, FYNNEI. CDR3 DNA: TGTGCCAGCAGTGGACAGGGGGCGGCAGATACGCAGTATTTT. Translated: CASSGQGAADTQYF.

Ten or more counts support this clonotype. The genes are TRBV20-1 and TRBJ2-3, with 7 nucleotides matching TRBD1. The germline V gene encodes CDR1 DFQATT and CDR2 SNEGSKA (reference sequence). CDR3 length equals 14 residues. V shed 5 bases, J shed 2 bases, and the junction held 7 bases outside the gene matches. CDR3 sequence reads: CSASGQVITDTQYF. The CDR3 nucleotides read TGCAGTGCTTCCGGACAGGTGATCACAGATACGCAGTATTTT.

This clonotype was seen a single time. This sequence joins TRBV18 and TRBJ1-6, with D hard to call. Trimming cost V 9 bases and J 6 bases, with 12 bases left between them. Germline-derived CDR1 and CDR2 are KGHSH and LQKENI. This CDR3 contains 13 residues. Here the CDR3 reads CASSPEGNSPLHF. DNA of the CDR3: TGTGCCAGTTCGCCAGAGGGTAATTCACCCCTCCACTTT.

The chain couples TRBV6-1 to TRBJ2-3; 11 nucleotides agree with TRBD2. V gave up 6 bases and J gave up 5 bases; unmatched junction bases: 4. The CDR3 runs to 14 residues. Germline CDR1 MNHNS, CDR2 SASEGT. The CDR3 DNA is TGTGCCAGCAGACTAGCGGGAGTAAAAGATACGCAGTATTTT. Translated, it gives CASRLAGVKDTQYF.

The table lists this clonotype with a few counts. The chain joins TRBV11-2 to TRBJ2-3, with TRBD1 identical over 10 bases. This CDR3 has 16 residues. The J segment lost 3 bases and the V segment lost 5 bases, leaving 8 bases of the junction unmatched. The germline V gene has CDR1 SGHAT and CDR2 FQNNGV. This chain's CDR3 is CASSPWTGGGTDTQYF. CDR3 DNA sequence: TGTGCCAGCAGCCCTTGGACAGGGGGGGGAACAGATACGCAGTATTTT. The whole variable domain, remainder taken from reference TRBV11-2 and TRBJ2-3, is EAGVAQSPRYKIIEKRQSVAFWCNPISGHATLYWYQQILGQGPKLLIQFQNNGVVDDSQLPKDRFSAERLKGVDSTLKIQPAKLEDSAVYLCASSPWTGGGTDTQYFGPGTRLTVL.

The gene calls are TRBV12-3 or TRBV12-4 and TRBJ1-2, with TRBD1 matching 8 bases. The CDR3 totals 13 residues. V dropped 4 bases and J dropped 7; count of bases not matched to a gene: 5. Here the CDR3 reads CASSSTGAIGYTF. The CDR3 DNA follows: TGTGCCAGCAGTTCGACAGGGGCTATTGGCTACACCTTC.

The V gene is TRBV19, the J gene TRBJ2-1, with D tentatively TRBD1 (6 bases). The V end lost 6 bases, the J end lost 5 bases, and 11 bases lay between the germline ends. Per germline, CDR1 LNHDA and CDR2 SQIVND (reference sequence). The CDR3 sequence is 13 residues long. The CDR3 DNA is TGTGCCAGTAGACTAGGGGGTAACAATGAGCAGTTCTTC. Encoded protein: CASRLGGNNEQFF.

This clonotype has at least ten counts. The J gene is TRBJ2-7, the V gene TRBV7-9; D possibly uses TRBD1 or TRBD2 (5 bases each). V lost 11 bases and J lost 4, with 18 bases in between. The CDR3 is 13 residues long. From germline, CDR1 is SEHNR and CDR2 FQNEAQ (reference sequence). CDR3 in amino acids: CAVGTANFYEQYF. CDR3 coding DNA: TGTGCCGTTGGGACGGCGAATTTTTACGAGCAGTACTTC.

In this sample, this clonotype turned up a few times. CDR3 region: CASTPSGQGKYTQYF. DNA for the CDR3: TGTGCCAGCACCCCGAGCGGACAGGGGAAATATACGCAGTATTTT. V and J are TRBV28 and TRBJ2-3, with 9 bases identical to TRBD1. The trim removed 7 bases at V and 7 bases at J, leaving 12 bases unmatched. This CDR3 has 15 amino acids. Germline lookup yields CDR1 MDHEN and CDR2 SYDVKM. Full variable domain (missing parts from reference TRBV28 and TRBJ2-3): DVKVTQSSRYLVKRTGEKVFLECVQDMDHENMFWYRQDPGLGLRLIYFSYDVKMKEKGDIPEGYSVSREKKERFSLILESASTNQTSMYLCASTPSGQGKYTQYFGPGTRLTVL.

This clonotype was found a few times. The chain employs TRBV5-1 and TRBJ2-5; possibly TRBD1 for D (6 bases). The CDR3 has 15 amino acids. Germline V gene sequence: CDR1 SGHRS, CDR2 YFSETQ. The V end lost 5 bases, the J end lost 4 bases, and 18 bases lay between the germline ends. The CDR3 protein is CASRTLPEGVETQYF. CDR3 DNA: TGCGCCAGCAGAACATTGCCTGAGGGGGTAGAGACCCAGTACTTC.

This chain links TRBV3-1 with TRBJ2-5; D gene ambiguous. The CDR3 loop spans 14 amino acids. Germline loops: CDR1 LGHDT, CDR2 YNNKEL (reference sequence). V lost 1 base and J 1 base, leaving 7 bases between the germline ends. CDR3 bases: TGTGCCAGCAGCCAAGTAGGATTCCAAGAGACCCAGTACTTC. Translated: CASSQVGFQETQYF.

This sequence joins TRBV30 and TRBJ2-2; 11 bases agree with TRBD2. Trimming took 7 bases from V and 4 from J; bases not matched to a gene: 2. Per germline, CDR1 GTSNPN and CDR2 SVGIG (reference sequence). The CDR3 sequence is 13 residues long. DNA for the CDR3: TGTGCCTTCGGACTAGCGGGCACCGGGGAGCTGTTTTTT. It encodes CAFGLAGTGELFF.

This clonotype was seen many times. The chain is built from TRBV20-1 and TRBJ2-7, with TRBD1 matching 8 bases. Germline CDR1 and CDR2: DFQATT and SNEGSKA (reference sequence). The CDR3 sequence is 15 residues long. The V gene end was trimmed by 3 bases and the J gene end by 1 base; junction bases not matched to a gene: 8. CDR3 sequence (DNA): TGCAGTGCTAGGGACCAGGGGGCTGGATCCTACGAGCAGTACTTC. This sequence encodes CSARDQGAGSYEQYF.

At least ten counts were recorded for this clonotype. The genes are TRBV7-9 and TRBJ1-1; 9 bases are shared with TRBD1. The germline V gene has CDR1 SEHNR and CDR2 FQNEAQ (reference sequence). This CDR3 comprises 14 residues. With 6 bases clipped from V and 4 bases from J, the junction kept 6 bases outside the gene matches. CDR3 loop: CASSPGTGLTEAFF. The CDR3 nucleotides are TGTGCCAGCAGTCCCGGGACAGGGCTCACTGAAGCTTTCTTT.

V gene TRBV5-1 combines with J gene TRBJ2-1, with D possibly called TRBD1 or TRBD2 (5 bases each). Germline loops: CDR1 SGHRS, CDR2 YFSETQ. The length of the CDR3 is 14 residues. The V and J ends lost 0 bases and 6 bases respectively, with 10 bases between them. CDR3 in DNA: TGCGCCAGCAGCTTGGTAGCAGGGAGCAATGAGCAGTTCTTC. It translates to CASSLVAGSNEQFF.

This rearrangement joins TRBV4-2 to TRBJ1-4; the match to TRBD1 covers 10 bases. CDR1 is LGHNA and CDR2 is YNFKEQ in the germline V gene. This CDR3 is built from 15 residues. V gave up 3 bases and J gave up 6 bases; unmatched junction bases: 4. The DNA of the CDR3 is TGTGCCAGCAGCCATTCCGGGACAGGGGATGAAAAACTGTTTTTT. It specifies CASSHSGTGDEKLFF.

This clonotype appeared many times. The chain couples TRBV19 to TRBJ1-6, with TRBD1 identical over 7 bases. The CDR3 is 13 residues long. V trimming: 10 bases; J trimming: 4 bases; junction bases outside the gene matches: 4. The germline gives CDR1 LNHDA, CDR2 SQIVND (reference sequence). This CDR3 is CATGGQYNSPLHF. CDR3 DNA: TGTGCCACGGGGGGACAGTATAATTCACCCCTCCACTTT.

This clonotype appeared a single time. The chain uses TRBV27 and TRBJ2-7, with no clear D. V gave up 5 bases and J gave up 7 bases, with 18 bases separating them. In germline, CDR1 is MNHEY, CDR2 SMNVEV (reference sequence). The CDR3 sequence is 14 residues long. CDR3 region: CASSLLGPNWEQYF. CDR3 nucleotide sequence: TGTGCCAGCAGTCTCCTCGGACCTAATTGGGAGCAGTACTTC.

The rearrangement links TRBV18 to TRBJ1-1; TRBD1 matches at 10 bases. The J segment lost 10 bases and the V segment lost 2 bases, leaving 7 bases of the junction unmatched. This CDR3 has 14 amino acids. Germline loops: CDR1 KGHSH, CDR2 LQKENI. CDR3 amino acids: CASSPGRQGAGAFF. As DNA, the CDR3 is TGTGCCAGCTCACCAGGCAGACAGGGGGCAGGAGCTTTCTTT.

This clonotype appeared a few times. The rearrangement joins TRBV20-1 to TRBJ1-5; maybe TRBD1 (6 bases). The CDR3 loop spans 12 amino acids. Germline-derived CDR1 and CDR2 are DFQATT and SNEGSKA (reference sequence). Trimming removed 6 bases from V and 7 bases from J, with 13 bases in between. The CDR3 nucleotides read TGCAGTGCCCCCGGGGGGGGCCAGCCCCAGCATTTT. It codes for CSAPGGGQPQHF.

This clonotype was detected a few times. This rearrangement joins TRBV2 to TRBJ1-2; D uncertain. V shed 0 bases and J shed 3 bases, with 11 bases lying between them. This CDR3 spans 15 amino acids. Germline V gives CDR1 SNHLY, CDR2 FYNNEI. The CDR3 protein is CASSEARAVYYGYTF. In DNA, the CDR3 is TGTGCCAGCAGTGAAGCCCGGGCAGTTTACTATGGCTACACCTTC.

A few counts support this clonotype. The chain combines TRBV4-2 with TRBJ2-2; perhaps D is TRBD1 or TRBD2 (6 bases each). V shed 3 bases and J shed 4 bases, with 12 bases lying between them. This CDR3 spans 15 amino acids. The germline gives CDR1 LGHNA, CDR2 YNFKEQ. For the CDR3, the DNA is TGTGCCAGCAGCCAGGAGGAGGGGGGCACCGGGGAGCTGTTTTTT. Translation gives CASSQEEGGTGELFF.

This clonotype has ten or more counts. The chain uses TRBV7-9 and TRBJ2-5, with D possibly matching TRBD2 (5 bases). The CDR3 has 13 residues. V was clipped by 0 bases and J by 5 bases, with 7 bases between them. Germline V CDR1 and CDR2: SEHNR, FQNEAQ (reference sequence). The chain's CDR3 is CASSLAGMETQYF. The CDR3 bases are TGTGCCAGCAGCTTAGCCGGGATGGAGACCCAGTACTTC.

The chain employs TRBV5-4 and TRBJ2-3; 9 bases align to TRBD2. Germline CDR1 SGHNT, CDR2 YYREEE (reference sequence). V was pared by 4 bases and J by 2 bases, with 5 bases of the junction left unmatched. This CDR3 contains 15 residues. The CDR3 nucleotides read TGTGCCAGCAGCGGCTTAGCGGGAGCCACAGATACGCAGTATTTT. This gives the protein CASSGLAGATDTQYF. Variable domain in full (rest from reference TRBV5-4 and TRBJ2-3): ETGVTQSPTHLIKTRGQQVTLRCSSQSGHNTVSWYQQALGQGPQFIFQYYREEENGRGNFPPRFSGLQFPNYSSELNVNALELDDSALYLCASSGLAGATDTQYFGPGTRLTVL.

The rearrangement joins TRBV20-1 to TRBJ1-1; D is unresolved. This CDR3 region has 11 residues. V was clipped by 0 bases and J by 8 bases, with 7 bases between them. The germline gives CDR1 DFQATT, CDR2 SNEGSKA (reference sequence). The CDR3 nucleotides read TGCAGTGCTAGAGATGGTCAGGAAGCTTTCTTT. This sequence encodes CSARDGQEAFF.

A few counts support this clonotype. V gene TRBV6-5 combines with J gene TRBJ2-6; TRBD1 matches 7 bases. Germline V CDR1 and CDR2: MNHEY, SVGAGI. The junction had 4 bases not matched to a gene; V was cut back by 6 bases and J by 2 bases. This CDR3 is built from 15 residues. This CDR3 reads CASRSTGAGANVLTF. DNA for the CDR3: TGTGCCAGCAGATCAACAGGGGCTGGGGCCAACGTCCTGACTTTC.